This TCR beta chain emerged from a study of cytomegalovirus exposure and HLA in healthy donors. Findings and caveats of the study: Most TCRs appeared rarely, but some public TCRs recurred in many donors. TCR clusters originating in the first cohort tended to co-occur in the roughly 130 validation repertoires, according to a later analysis. The authors listed 164 TCR beta chains as cytomegalovirus-associated.

Trimming stripped 0 bases from V and 0 bases from J, with 3 bases between. CDR3 length: 15 amino acids. Germline CDR1 is MNHEY and CDR2 is SVGAGI. Clones were read by immunoSEQ multiplex PCR, and TCRdb kept only the in-frame ones, dropping some. The top ten clones hold about 0.8% of a sample with about 330,000 clones, approximately 90% of them seen once. There are a few counts of this clone. The antigen is unknown. Input material: PBMCs. The J gene is TRBJ2-6, the V gene TRBV6-5; D gene unclear. This TCR was recovered from a woman younger than 35 in good health and CMV-seronegative. CDR3 DNA sequence: TGTGCCAGCAGTTACTCCAACTCTGGGGCCAACGTCCTGACTTTC. Its protein product is CASSYSNSGANVLTF.